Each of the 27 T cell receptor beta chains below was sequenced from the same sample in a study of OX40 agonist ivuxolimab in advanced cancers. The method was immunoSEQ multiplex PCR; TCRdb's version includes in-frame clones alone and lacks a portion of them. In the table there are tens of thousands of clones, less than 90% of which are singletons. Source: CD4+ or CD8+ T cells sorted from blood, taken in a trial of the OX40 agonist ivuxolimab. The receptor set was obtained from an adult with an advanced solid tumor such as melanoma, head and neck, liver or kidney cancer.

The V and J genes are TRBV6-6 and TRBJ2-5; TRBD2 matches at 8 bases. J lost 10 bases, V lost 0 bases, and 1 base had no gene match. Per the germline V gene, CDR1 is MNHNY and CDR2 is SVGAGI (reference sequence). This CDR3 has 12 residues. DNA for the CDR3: TGTGCCAGCAGTTACTCGAGCGGGAGCCAGTACTTC. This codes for CASSYSSGSQYF.

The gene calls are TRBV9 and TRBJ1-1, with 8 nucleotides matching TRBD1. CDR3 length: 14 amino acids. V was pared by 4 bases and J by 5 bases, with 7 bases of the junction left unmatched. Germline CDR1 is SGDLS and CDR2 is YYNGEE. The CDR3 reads CASSPTGGGTEAFF. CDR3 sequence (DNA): TGTGCCAGCAGCCCAACAGGGGGAGGGACTGAAGCTTTCTTT.

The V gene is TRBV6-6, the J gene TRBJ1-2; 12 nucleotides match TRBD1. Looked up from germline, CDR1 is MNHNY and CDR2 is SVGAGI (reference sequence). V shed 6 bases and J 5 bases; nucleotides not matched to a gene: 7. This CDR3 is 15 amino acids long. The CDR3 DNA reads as TGTGCCAGCAGGGGACAGGGGGCGTTTCGGTATGGCTACACCTTC. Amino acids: CASRGQGAFRYGYTF.

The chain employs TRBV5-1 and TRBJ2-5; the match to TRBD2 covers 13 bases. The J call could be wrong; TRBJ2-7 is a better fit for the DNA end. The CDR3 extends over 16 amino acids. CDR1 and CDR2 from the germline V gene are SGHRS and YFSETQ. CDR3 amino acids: CASGRGLAGASYEQYF. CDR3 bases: TGCGCCAGCGGACGAGGACTAGCGGGAGCCTCCTACGAGCAGTACTTC.

The CDR3 DNA reads TGTGCCAGCAGCCAGCCGGGACAACCCTATGGCTACACCTTC. Encoded protein: CASSQPGQPYGYTF. The J gene is TRBJ1-2, the V gene TRBV4-2, with D possibly being TRBD1 (6 bases). Germline V gene lookup returns CDR1 LGHNA and CDR2 YNFKEQ. The CDR3 is 14 amino acids. With 3 bases removed from V and 4 bases from J, the gap between germline ends came to 12 bases.

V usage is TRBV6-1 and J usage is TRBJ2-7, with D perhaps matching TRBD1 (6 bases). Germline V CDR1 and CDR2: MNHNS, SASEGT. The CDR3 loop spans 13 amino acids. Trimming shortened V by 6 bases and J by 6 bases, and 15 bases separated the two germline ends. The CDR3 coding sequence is TGTGCCAGCAGGTCGGGACACCTCTCCGAGCAGTACTTC. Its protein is CASRSGHLSEQYF.

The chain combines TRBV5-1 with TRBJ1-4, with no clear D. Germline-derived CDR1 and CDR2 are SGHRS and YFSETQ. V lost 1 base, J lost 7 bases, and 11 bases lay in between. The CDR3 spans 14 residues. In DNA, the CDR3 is TGCGCCAGCAGCTTGAGAGGGCTTGGTGAAAAACTGTTTTTT. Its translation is CASSLRGLGEKLFF.

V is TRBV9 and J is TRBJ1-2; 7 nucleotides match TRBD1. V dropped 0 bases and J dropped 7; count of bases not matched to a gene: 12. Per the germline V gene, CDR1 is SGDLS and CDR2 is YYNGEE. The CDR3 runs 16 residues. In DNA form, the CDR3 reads TGTGCCAGCAGCGTAGCTGGGGCACAGACAGGGTTTGGCTACACCTTC. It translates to CASSVAGAQTGFGYTF.

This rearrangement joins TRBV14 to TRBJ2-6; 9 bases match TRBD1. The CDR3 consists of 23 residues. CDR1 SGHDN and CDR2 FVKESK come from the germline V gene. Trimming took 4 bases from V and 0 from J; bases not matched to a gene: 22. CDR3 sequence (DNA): TGTGCCAGCAGCCGCAAGGGTCCGGGACAGGGTTCCCGATGGAGCTCTGGGGCCAACGTCCTGACTTTC. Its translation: CASSRKGPGQGSRWSSGANVLTF.

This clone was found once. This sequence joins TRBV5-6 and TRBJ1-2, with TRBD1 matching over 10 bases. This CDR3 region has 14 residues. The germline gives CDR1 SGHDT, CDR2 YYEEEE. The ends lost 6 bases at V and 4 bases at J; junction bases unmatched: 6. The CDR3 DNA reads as TGTGCCAGCACCGTGACAGGGGGCGGCTATGGCTACACCTTC. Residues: CASTVTGGGYGYTF.

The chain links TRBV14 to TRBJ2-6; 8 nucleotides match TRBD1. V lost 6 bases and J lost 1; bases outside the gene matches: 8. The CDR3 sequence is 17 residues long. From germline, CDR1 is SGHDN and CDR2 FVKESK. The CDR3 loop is CASRRGQDESGANVLTF. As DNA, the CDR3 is TGTGCCAGCAGAAGGGGACAGGATGAGTCTGGGGCCAACGTCCTGACTTTC.

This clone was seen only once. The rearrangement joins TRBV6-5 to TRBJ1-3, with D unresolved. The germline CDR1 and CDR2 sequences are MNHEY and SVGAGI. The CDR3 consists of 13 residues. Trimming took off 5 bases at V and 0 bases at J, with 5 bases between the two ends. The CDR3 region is CASSRSSGNTIYF. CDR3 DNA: TGTGCCAGCAGTAGGAGCTCTGGAAACACCATATATTTT.

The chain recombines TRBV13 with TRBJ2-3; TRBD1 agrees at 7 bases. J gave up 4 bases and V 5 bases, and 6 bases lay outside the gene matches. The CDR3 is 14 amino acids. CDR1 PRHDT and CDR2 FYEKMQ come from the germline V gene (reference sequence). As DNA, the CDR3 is TGTGCCAGCAGCCCCCGACAGGGAGCAGATACGCAGTATTTT. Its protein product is CASSPRQGADTQYF.

Written as DNA, the CDR3 is TGTGCCAGCAGTTTAAACACATACAATGAGCAGTTCTTC. Its translation is CASSLNTYNEQFF. The chain employs TRBV28 and TRBJ2-1; unclear D gene. CDR1 MDHEN and CDR2 SYDVKM come from the germline V gene. Trimming stripped 2 bases from V and 4 bases from J, with 6 bases between. The CDR3 runs 13 residues.

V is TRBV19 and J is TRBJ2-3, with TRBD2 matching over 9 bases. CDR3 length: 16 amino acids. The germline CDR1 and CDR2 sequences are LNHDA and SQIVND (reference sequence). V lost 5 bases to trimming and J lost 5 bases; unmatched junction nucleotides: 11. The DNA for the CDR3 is TGTGCCAGTAGTTTACTCCCCGGGACTAGCCTAGATACGCAGTATTTT. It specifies CASSLLPGTSLDTQYF.

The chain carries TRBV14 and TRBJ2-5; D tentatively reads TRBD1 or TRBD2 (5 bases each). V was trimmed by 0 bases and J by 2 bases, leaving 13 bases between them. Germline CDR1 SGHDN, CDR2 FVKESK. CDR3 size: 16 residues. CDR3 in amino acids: CASSQERGVRQETQYF. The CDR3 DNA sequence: TGTGCCAGCAGCCAAGAACGAGGGGTTAGGCAAGAGACCCAGTACTTC.

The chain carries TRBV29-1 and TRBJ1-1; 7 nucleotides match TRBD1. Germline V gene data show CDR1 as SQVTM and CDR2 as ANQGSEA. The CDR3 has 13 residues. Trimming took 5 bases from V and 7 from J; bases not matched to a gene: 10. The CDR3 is CSVLETGYGEAFF. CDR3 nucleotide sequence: TGCAGCGTTCTAGAGACAGGGTATGGTGAAGCTTTCTTT.

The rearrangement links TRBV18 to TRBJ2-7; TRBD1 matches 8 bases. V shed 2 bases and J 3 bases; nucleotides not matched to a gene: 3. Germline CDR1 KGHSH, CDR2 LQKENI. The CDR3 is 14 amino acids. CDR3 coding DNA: TGTGCCAGCTCACCATTGACAGGGGACTACGAGCAGTACTTC. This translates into CASSPLTGDYEQYF.

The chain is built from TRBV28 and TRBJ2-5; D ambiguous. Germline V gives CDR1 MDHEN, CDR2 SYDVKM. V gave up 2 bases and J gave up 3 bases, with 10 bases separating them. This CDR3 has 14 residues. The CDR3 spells CASSLLGIKETQYF. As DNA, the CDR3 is TGTGCCAGCAGTTTACTGGGGATTAAAGAGACCCAGTACTTC.

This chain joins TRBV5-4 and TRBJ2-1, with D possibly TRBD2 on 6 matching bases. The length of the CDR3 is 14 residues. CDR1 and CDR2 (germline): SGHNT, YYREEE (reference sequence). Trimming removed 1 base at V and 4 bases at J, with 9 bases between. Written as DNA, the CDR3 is TGTGCCAGCAGCTTGCGGGGGACGTACAATGAGCAGTTCTTC. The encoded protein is CASSLRGTYNEQFF.

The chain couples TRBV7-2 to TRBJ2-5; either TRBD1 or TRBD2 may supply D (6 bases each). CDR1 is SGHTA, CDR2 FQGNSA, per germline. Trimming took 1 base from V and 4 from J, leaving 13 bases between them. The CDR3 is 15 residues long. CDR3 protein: CASSLVVRGGETQYF. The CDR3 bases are TGTGCCAGCAGCTTAGTTGTCAGGGGAGGAGAGACCCAGTACTTC.

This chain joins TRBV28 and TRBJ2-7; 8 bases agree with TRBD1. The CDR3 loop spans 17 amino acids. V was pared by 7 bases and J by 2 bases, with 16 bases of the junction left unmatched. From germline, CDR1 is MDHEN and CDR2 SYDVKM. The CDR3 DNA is TGTGCCAGCATCGCGCCTGTTGGGACAGGCCAAACCTACGAGCAGTACTTC. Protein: CASIAPVGTGQTYEQYF.

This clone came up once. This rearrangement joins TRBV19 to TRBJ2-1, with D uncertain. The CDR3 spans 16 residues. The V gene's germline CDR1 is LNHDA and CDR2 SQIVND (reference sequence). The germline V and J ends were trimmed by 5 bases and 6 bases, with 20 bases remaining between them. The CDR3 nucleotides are TGTGCCAGTAGTGGTCGGTTGTCGGCAGCTGGCAATGAGCAGTTCTTC. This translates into CASSGRLSAAGNEQFF.

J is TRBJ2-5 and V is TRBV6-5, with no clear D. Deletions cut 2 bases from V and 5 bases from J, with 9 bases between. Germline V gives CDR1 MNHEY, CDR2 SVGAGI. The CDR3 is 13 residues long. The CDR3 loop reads CASSYPGGETQYF. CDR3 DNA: TGTGCCAGCAGTTACCCGGGTGGCGAGACCCAGTACTTC.

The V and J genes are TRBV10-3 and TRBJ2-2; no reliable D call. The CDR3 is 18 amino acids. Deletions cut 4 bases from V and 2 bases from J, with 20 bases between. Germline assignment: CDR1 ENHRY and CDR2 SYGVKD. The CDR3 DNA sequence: TGTGCCATCAGTGGAAAATCGTCCTACCGGTTCAACACCGGGGAGCTGTTTTTT. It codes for CAISGKSSYRFNTGELFF.

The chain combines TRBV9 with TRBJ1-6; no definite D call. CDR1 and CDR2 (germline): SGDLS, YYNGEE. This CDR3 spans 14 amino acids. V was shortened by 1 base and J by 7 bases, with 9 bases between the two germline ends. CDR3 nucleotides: TGTGCCAGCAGCGTATTCGGTAGGAATTCACCCCTCCACTTT. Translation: CASSVFGRNSPLHF.

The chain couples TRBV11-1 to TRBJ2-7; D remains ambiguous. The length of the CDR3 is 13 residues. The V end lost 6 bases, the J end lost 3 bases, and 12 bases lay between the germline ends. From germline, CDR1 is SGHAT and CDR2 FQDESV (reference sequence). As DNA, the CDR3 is TGTGCCAGCAGTTTCACATCCCTCTACGAGCAGTACTTC. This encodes CASSFTSLYEQYF.